This T cell receptor (beta chain) comes out of a study of blood T cell repertoires in COVID-19. Profiling relied on immunoSEQ multiplex PCR, and the TCRdb table lists in-frame clones only, not all of them. Altogether some 190,000 clones are present, roughly three quarters being singletons, with the ten largest covering around 14%. The V gene lost 7 bases and the J gene lost 6 bases, with 15 bases spanning the gap. The CDR3 contains 13 residues. This study enrolled people aged about 18 to 90 from approximately 24 US geographic areas. Cohorts were determined from participant-reported clinical history. The rearrangement joins TRBV12-3 or TRBV12-4 to TRBJ1-1; a weak D match, TRBD1 (6 bases). This TCR came from a man in his fifties or sixties who had been exposed to COVID-19. Specimen: PBMCs or T cells enriched from blood (not recorded which). The CDR3 loop is CASIRSGGSEAFF. In nucleotides, the CDR3 is TGTGCCAGCATTCGATCGGGGGGCTCTGAAGCTTTCTTT.